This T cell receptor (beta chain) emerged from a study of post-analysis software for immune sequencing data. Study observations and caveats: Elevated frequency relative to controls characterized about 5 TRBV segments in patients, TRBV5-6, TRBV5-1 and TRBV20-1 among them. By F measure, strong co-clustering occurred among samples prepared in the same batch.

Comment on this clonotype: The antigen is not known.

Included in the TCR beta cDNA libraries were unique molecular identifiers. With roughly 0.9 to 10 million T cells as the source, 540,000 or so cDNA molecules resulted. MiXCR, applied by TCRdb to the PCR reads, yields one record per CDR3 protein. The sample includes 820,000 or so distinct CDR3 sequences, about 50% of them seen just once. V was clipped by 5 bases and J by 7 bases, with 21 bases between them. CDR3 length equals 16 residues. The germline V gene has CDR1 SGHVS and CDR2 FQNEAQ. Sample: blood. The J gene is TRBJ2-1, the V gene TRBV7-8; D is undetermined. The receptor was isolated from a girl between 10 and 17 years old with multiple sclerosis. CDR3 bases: TGTGCCAGCAGCCCCTCGGGTGCGCCGTATCCGAATGAGCAGTTCTTC. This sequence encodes CASSPSGAPYPNEQFF.